The clone carrying this T cell receptor beta chain was detected ten times or more. The target antigen is unknown. Researchers tagged individual cDNA molecules with unique molecular identifiers. TCRdb called the 5' RACE reads again in MiXCR, with one record for every CDR3 protein. The table lists 40,000 to 60,000 distinct CDR3 sequences, roughly 6% of them singletons. Germline CDR1 is SGHKS and CDR2 is YYEKEE (reference sequence). CDR3 length: 16 amino acids. The V gene end was trimmed by 0 bases and the J gene end by 1 base; junction bases not matched to a gene: 5. The source of the sample is a study of early T cells in non-severe SARS-CoV-2 infection. Overall study results and limits: The study's VDJdb matching favored anti-spike CD8 responses and missed private and CD4 specificities.

The source of this sequence is an adult who was a healthcare worker with PCR-confirmed SARS-CoV-2 infection or an uninfected control (not recorded which). The material sequenced was whole blood, taken at baseline. V usage is TRBV5-5 and J usage is TRBJ2-5, with 8 nucleotides matching TRBD2. The chain's CDR3 is CASSLVASGSQETQYF. In DNA form, the CDR3 reads TGTGCCAGCAGCTTGGTGGCTAGCGGGTCCCAAGAGACCCAGTACTTC.